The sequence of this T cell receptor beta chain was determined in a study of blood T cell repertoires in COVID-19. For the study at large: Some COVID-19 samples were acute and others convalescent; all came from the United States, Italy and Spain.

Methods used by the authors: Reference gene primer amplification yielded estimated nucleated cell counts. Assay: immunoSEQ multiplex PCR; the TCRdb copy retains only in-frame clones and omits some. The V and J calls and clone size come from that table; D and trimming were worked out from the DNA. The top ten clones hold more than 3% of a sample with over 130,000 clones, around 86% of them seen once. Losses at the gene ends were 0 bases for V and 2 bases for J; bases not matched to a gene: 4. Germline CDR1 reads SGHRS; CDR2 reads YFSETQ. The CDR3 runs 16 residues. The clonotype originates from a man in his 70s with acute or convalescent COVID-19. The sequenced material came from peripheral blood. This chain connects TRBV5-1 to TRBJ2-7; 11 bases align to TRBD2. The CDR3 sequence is CASSLARLAGTYEQYF. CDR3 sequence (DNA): TGCGCCAGCAGCTTGGCTCGACTAGCGGGAACCTACGAGCAGTACTTC.